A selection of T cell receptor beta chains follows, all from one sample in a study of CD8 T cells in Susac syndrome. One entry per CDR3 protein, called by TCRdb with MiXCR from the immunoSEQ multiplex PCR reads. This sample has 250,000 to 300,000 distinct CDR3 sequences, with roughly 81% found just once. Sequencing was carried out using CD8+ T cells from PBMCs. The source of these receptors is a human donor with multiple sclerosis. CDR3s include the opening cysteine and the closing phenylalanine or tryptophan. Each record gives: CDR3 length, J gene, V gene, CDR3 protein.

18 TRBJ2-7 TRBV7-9 CASSPRGGQGSPSYEQYF
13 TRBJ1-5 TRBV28 CASSLVSNQPQHF
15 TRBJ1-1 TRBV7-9 CASSPWTRSGTEAFF
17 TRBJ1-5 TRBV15 CATSRDLVNDGNQPQHF
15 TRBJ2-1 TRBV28 CASSLFLEGNNEQFF
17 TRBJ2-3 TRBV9 CASSVAGKVGSTDTQYF
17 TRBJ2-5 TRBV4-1 CASSQVLGTRGEETQYF
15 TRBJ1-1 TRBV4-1 CASSQTFSGLSEAFF
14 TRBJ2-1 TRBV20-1 CSARTSGRDNEQFF
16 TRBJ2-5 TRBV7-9 CASSTPGGRLQETQYF
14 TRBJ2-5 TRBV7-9 CASIKAGLGETQYF
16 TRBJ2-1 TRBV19 CASSFSLAGVLNEQFF
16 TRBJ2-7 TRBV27 CASSHRLGDRTYEQYF
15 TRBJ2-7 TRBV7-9 CASSLAMGRENEQYF
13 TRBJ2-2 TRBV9 CASSASGAGELFF
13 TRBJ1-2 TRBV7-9 CASSWDRDNGYTF
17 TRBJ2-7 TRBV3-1 CASSQVGRGTQSYEQYF
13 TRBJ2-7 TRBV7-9 CASSPTQVYEQYF
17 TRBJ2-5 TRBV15 CATATGLAGDVGETQYF
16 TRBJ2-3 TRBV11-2 CASSLVTSGRADTQYF
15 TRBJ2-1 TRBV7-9 CASSSGLTTGDEQFF
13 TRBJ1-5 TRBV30 CAWSGQGDQPQHF
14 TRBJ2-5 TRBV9 CASSVGYGGETQYF
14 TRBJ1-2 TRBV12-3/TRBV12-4 CAILGGHDNYGYTF
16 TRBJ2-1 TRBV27 CASSFGIAGGRREQFF
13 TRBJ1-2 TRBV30 CAWSVRAGDGYTF
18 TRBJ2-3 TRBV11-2 CASSLRGAPGGFTDTQYF
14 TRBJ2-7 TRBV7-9 CASSLEVASYDQYF
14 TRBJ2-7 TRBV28 CASSHLSEDYEQYF
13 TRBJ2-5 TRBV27 CASSLSLAGVAYF
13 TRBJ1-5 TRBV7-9 CASSLAGGRPQHF
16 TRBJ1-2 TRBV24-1 CATSEAGQGNNYGYTF
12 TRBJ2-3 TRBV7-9 CASSLGSPEPFF
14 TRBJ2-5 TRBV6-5 CASSYGAVQETQYF
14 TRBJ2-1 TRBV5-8 CASSLGERYNEQFF
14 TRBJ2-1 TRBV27 CASSLSRQGDEQFF
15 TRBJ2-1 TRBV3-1 CASSPGLAGGDEQFF
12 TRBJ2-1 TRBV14 CASSPNRVTQFF
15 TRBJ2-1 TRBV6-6 CASSKPRQGMSEQFF
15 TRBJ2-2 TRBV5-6 CASSLLGTPTGELFF